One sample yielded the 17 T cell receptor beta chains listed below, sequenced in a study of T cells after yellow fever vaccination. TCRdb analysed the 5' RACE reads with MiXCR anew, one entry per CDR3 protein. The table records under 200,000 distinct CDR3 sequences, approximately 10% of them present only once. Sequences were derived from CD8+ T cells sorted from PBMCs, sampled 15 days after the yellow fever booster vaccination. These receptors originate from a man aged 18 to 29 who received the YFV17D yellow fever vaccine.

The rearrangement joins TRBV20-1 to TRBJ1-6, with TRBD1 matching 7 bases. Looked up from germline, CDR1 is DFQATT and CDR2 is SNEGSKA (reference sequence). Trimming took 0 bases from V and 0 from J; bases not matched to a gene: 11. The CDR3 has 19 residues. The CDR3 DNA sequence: TGCAGTGCTAGAGAGGGATTTCCAGGGGGGAGCTCCTATAATTCACCCCTCCACTTT. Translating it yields CSAREGFPGGSSYNSPLHF.

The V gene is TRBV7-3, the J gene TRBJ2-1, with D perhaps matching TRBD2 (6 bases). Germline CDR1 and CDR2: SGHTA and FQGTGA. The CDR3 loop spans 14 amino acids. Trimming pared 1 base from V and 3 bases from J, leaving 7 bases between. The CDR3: CASSLRGDYNEQFF. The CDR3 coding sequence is TGTGCCAGCAGCTTAAGGGGGGACTACAATGAGCAGTTCTTC.

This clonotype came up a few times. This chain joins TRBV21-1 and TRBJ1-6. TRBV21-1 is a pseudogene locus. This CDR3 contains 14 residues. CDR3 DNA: TGTGCCGGCTCGGGGGACCAGTTTAATTCACCCCGCCACTTT. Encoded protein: CAGSGDQFNSPRHF.

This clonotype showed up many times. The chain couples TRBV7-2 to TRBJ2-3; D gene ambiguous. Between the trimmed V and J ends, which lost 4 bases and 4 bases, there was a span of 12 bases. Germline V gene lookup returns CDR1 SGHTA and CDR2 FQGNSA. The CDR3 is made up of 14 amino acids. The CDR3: CASSYKGFADTQYF. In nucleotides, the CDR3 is TGTGCCAGCAGCTACAAGGGTTTTGCAGATACGCAGTATTTT. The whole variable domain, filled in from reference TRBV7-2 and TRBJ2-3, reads GAGVSQSPSNKVTEKGKDVELRCDPISGHTALYWYRQSLGQGLEFLIYFQGNSAPDKSGLPSDRFSAERTGGSVSTLTIQRTQQEDSAVYLCASSYKGFADTQYFGPGTRLTVL.

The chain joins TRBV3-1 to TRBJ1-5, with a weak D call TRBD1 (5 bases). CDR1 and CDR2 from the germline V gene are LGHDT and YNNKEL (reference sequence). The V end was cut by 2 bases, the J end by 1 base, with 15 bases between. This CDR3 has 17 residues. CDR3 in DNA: TGTGCCAGCAGCCAATCCGGGGGAGGTATGAGCAATCAGCCCCAGCATTTT. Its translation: CASSQSGGGMSNQPQHF.

The CDR3 loop is CASSYPSSWSGAGELFF. CDR3 DNA sequence: TGTGCCAGCAGTTACCCGAGTTCGTGGTCAGGTGCCGGGGAGCTGTTTTTT. V usage is TRBV6-2 or TRBV6-3 and J usage is TRBJ2-2; unclear D gene. The V end was cut by 2 bases, the J end by 6 bases, with 19 bases between. The CDR3 is 17 amino acids. Looked up from germline, CDR1 is MNHEY and CDR2 is SVGEGT.

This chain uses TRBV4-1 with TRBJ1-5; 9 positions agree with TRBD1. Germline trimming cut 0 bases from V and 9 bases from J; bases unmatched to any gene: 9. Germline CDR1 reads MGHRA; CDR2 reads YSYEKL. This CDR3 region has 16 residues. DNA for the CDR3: TGCGCCAGCAGCCAAGAGGGGGACAGGGTGTCACGGCCCCAGCATTTT. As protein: CASSQEGDRVSRPQHF.

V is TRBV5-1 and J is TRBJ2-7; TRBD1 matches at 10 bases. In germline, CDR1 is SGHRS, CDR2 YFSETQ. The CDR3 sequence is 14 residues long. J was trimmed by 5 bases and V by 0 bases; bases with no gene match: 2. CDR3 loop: CASSLGQGADEQYV. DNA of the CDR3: TGCGCCAGCAGCTTGGGACAGGGGGCCGACGAGCAGTACGTC.

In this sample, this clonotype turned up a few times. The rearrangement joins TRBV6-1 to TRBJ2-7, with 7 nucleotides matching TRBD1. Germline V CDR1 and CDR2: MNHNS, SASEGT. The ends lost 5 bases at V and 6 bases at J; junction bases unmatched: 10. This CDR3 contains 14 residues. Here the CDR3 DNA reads TGTGCCAGCAGTAAACCGGGACAGCAGCCCGAGCAGTACTTC. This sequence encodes CASSKPGQQPEQYF.

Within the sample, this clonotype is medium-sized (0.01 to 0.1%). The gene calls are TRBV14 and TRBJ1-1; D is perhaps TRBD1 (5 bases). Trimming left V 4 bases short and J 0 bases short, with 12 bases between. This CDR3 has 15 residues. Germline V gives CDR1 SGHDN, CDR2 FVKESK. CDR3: CASSRGGALNTEAFF. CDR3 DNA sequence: TGTGCCAGCAGCCGGGGAGGGGCTTTGAACACTGAAGCTTTCTTT.

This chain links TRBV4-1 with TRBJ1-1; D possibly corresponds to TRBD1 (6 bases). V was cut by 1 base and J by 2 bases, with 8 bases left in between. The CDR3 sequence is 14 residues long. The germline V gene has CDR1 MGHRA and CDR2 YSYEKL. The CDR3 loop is CASSQAQGNTEAFF. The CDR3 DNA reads TGCGCCAGCAGCCAAGCACAGGGAAACACTGAAGCTTTCTTT.

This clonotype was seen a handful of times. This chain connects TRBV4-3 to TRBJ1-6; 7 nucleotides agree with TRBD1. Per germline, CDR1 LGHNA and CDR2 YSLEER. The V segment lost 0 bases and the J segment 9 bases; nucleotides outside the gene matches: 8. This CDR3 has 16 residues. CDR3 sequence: CASSQDRTQGGSPLHF. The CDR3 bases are TGCGCCAGCAGCCAAGATAGGACTCAGGGGGGTTCACCCCTCCACTTT.

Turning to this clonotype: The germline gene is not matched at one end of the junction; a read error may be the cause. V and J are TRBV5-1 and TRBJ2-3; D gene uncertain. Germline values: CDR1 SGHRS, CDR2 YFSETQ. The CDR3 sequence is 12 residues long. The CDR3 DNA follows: TGCGCCAGCACCTTGCGCTCAGGCCAAAAGTATTTT. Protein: CASTLRSGQKYF.

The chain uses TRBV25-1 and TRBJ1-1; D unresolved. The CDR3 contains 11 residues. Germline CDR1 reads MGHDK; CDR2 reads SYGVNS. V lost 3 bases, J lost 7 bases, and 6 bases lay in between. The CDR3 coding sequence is TGTGCCAGCAGTGACGACTATGAAGCTTTCTTT. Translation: CASSDDYEAFF.

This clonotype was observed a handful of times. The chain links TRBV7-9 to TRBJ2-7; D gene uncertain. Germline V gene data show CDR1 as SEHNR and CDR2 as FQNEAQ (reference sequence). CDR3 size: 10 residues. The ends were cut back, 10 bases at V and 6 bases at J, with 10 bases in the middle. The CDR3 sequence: CATAGREQYF. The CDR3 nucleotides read TGTGCCACAGCTGGGCGCGAGCAGTACTTC.

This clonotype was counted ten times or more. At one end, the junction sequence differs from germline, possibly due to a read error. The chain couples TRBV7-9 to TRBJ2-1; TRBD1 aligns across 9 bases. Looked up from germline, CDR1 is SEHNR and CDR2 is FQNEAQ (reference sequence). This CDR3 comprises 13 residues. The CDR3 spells CASSKRWDRVSDF. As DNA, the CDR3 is TGTGCCAGCAGCAAACGTTGGGACAGGGTGTCGGACTTC. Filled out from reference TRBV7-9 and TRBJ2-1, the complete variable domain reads DTGVSQNPRHKITKRGQNVTFRCDPISEHNRLYWYRQTLGQGPEFLTYFQNEAQLEKSRLLSDRFSAERPKGSFSTLEIQRTEQGDSAMYLCASSKRWDRVSDFGPGTRLTVL.

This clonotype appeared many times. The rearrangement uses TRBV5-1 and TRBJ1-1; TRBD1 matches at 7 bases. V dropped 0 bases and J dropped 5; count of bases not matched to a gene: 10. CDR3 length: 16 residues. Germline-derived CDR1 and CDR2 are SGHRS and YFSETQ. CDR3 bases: TGCGCCAGCAGCTTGGACCCCGACAGGGAAGTAACTGAAGCTTTCTTT. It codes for CASSLDPDREVTEAFF.